This section outlines one TCR beta chain sequence together with its context. This sample stems from a study of blood T cell repertoires in COVID-19. About the research overall: Samples representing acute and convalescent COVID-19 were sourced from the United States, Italy and Spain.

As originally analysed: Estimated nucleated cell counts came from reference gene primer amplification. Assay: immunoSEQ multiplex PCR; the TCRdb copy retains only in-frame clones and omits some. D and trimming come from the DNA, and the V and J calls and clone size come from that table. The sample consists of 190,000 or so clones, approximately 89% of them appearing once. Germline values: CDR1 WNHNN, CDR2 SYGVQD (reference sequence). The CDR3 is 15 amino acids. V was shortened by 5 bases and J by 4 bases, with 12 bases between the two germline ends. The clonotype originates from a woman aged 30 to 39 with acute or convalescent COVID-19. The sequenced material came from peripheral blood. The chain employs TRBV10-1 and TRBJ2-6, with D perhaps matching TRBD2 (6 bases). The CDR3 loop is CASSPGGPGANVLTF. CDR3 in DNA: TGCGCCAGCAGTCCCGGGGGTCCCGGGGCCAACGTCCTGACTTTC.